The T cell receptor beta chain described here comes from a study of blood T cell repertoires in COVID-19. The method was immunoSEQ multiplex PCR; TCRdb's version includes in-frame clones alone and lacks a portion of them. The data contain about 500,000 clones, approximately 91% of them singletons. Germline V gives CDR1 SGHRS, CDR2 YFSETQ. The V gene end was trimmed by 3 bases and the J gene end by 0 bases; junction bases not matched to a gene: 10. The length of the CDR3 is 18 residues. The sample consisted of peripheral blood. The receptor comes from a woman between 45 and 60 years old with COVID-19, enrolled during active disease. This chain connects TRBV5-1 to TRBJ2-1; the match to TRBD2 covers 9 bases. This chain's CDR3 is CASSSTTSGLSSYNEQFF. CDR3 sequence (DNA): TGCGCCAGCAGCTCCACGACTAGCGGTCTTAGCTCCTACAATGAGCAGTTCTTC. Full variable domain (missing parts from reference TRBV5-1 and TRBJ2-1): KAGVTQTPRYLIKTRGQQVTLSCSPISGHRSVSWYQQTPGQGLQFLFEYFSETQRNKGNFPGRFSGRQFSNSRSEMNVSTLELGDSALYLCASSSTTSGLSSYNEQFFGPGTRLTVL.